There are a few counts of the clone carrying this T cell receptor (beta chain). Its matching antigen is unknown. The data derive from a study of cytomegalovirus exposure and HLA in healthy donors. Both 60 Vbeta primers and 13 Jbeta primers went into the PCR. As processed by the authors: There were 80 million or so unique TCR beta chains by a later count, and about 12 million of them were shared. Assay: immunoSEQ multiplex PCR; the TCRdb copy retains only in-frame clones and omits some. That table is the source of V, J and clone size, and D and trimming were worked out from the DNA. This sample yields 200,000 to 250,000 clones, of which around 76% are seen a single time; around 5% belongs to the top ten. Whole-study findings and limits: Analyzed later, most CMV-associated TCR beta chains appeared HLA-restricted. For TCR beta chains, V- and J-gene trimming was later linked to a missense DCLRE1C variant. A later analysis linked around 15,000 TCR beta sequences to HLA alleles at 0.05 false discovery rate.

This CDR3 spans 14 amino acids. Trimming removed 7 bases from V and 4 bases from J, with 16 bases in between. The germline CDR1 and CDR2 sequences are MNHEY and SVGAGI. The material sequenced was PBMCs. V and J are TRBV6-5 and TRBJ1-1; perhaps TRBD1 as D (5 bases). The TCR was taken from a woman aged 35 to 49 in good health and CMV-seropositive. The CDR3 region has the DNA TGTGCCAGCACTGAGGGGCAGGGAGGCACTGAAGCTTTCTTT. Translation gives CASTEGQGGTEAFF.